The rows below give T cell receptor beta chains drawn from one sample of a study of high-grade serous ovarian cancer treatment subgroups. The table came from immunoSEQ multiplex PCR; TCRdb's copy has only in-frame clones and leaves some out. The table includes approximately 2,000 clones, around 65% detected once. Sequencing was performed on tumor tissue. Source of these receptors: a human donor with high-grade serous ovarian cancer. Each CDR3 is given with its conserved first and last residue. D genes are given only for firm matches. The size field is filled for only some rows; it gives once, few, many or a size class.

clone size,V gene,D gene,J gene,CDR3 protein,CDR3 DNA
NA,TRBV6-4,TRBD2,TRBJ2-1,CASSASSGSGNEQFF,TGTGCCAGCAGTGCCTCTAGCGGGAGTGGGAATGAGCAGTTCTTC
NA,TRBV20-1,NA,TRBJ2-3,CSASSQDTQYF,TGCAGTGCTAGCTCGCAAGATACGCAGTATTTT
few,TRBV4-1,NA,TRBJ2-1,CASSVLGRTLSSYNEQFF,TGCGCCAGCAGCGTACTTGGACGGACCCTGAGCTCCTACAATGAGCAGTTCTTC
few,TRBV2,TRBD1,TRBJ2-3,CASIRDRGVYTQYF,TGTGCCAGCATCCGGGACAGGGGGGTGTATACGCAGTATTTT
NA,TRBV2,NA,TRBJ2-2,CASSYLPTNTGELFF,TGTGCCAGCAGTTACCTACCGACGAACACCGGGGAGCTGTTTTTT
NA,TRBV5-4,NA,TRBJ2-6,CASTISGANVLTF,TGTGCCAGTACTATTTCTGGGGCCAACGTCCTGACTTTC
NA,TRBV28,NA,TRBJ2-7,CASSPNSQGHEQYF,TGTGCCAGCAGTCCGAACTCACAGGGCCACGAGCAGTACTTC
NA,TRBV15,NA,TRBJ1-1,CATSRNLPTSWVMNTEAFF,TGTGCCACCAGCAGAAACCTCCCAACCAGCTGGGTCATGAACACTGAAGCTTTCTTT
NA,TRBV2,NA,TRBJ2-5,CASCMVPRETQYF,TGTGCCAGCTGTATGGTCCCAAGAGAGACCCAGTACTTC
NA,TRBV19,TRBD2,TRBJ2-2,CASSTASGRALTGELFF,TGTGCCAGTAGTACTGCCAGCGGGAGGGCCTTGACCGGGGAGCTGTTTTTT
NA,TRBV4-3,NA,TRBJ1-6,CASSPHPYTTMTYNSPLHF,TGCGCCAGCAGTCCACACCCGTACACAACCATGACCTATAATTCACCCCTCCACTTT
NA,TRBV7-9,NA,TRBJ1-2,CASSRGLGDGYTF,TGTGCCAGCAGCCGGGGCCTAGGCGATGGCTACACCTTC
few,TRBV28,NA,TRBJ1-2,CASSHTRTDRAYGYTF,TGTGCCAGCAGCCACACAAGAACAGACAGAGCCTATGGCTACACCTTC
NA,TRBV4-1,NA,TRBJ2-2,CASSRPWGGNTGELFF,TGCGCCAGCAGCCGACCTTGGGGAGGAAACACCGGGGAGCTGTTTTTT
NA,TRBV30,NA,TRBJ1-4,CAWSSRTGKSNEKLFF,TGTGCCTGGTCCTCTCGAACAGGGAAGAGTAATGAAAAACTGTTTTTT
few,TRBV6-1,NA,TRBJ1-2,CASSGPLPWEGYTF,TGTGCCAGCAGCGGACCTTTGCCTTGGGAAGGCTACACCTTC
NA,TRBV14,TRBD2,TRBJ2-7,CASSLKTSGYEQYF,TGTGCCAGCAGCCTAAAGACTAGCGGCTACGAGCAGTACTTC
NA,TRBV18,NA,TRBJ1-2,CASSPDSLFYGYTF,TGTGCCAGCTCACCAGACAGCCTCTTCTATGGCTACACCTTC
NA,TRBV7-9,NA,TRBJ1-5,CASSGGGSGSNQPQHF,TGTGCCAGCAGTGGGGGAGGGAGTGGGAGCAATCAGCCCCAGCATTTT
NA,TRBV5-1,TRBD2,TRBJ2-1,CASSSSGRGNEQFF,TGCGCCAGCAGCTCTAGCGGGAGGGGGAATGAGCAGTTCTTC
NA,TRBV18,NA,TRBJ2-3,CASSPPGTDTQYF,TGTGCCAGCTCACCACCGGGCACAGATACGCAGTATTTT
NA,TRBV27,NA,TRBJ2-1,CAVGRGRYNEQFF,TGTGCCGTCGGGAGGGGGCGCTACAATGAGCAGTTCTTC
NA,TRBV5-1,TRBD1,TRBJ1-4,CASSPGGFGEKLFF,TGCGCCAGCAGCCCAGGGGGCTTTGGTGAAAAACTGTTTTTT
NA,TRBV25-1,NA,TRBJ2-3,CASSDPGTRQLDTQYF,TGTGCCAGCAGTGACCCCGGGACCCGGCAGTTAGATACGCAGTATTTT
NA,TRBV11-2,NA,TRBJ2-5,CASSYPRAGGLGTQYF,TGTGCCAGCAGCTATCCCCGAGCTGGCGGCTTAGGGACCCAGTACTTC
NA,TRBV27,NA,TRBJ1-6,CASSLSRGYSPLHF,TGTGCCAGCAGTTTAAGCAGGGGTTATTCACCCCTCCACTTT
NA,TRBV5-6,NA,TRBJ2-5,CASSPDLDRGLGTQYF,TGTGCCAGCAGCCCCGACTTGGACAGGGGACTAGGGACCCAGTACTTC
once,TRBV2,NA,TRBJ1-4,CASSGGWGGKKLFF,TGTGCCAGCAGTGGAGGATGGGGGGGCAAAAAACTGTTTTTT
NA,TRBV6-1,NA,TRBJ2-1,CASTSDSGVANEQFF,TGTGCCAGCACCAGCGATTCGGGAGTCGCCAATGAGCAGTTCTTC
NA,TRBV4-3,NA,TRBJ1-6,CASSQAYNSPLHF,TGCGCCAGCAGCCAAGCTTATAATTCACCCCTCCACTTT
NA,TRBV27,NA,TRBJ1-5,CASSLWGASNQPQHF,TGTGCCAGCAGTTTATGGGGGGCGAGCAATCAGCCCCAGCATTTT
NA,TRBV19,NA,TRBJ1-3,CASRSGLTGNTIYF,TGTGCCAGTAGGTCAGGCCTGACTGGAAACACCATATATTTT
once,TRBV11-2,TRBD2,TRBJ2-3,CASSPGTSGHTDTQYF,TGTGCCAGCAGCCCAGGGACTAGCGGACACACAGATACGCAGTATTTT
NA,TRBV30,TRBD1,TRBJ1-4,CAWRLMRQGALDEKLFF,TGTGCCTGGAGGTTGATGAGACAGGGGGCTTTGGATGAAAAACTGTTTTTT
NA,TRBV7-3,TRBD1,TRBJ1-2,CASSTTPPDRLDYGYTF,TGTGCCAGCAGCACCACCCCCCCGGACAGGCTTGACTATGGCTACACCTTC
NA,TRBV10-1,NA,TRBJ2-5,CASSESIRGQETQYF,TGCGCCAGCAGTGAGTCGATCCGGGGCCAAGAGACCCAGTACTTC
NA,TRBV5-6,TRBD2,TRBJ2-1,CASSLAAGVLGEQFF,TGTGCCAGCAGCTTGGCAGCGGGGGTACTGGGTGAGCAGTTCTTC
NA,TRBV25-1,NA,TRBJ1-1,CASSEQLHTEAFF,TGTGCCAGCAGTGAACAGTTGCACACTGAAGCTTTCTTT
NA,TRBV5-1,NA,TRBJ2-1,CASSLVAGPRNEQFF,TGCGCCAGCAGCTTGGTGGCGGGTCCGCGGAATGAGCAGTTCTTC
NA,TRBV5-1,NA,TRBJ1-1,CASSLQGGTEAFF,TGCGCCAGCAGCTTGCAGGGAGGGACTGAAGCTTTCTTT
NA,TRBV6-5,TRBD1,TRBJ1-2,CASRPDRGFGYGYTF,TGTGCCAGCAGGCCGGACAGGGGGTTTGGCTATGGCTACACCTTC
NA,TRBV2,NA,TRBJ2-2,CASRRVMGSGELFF,TGTGCCAGTCGACGGGTTATGGGGTCCGGGGAGCTGTTTTTT